Presented here are 24 T cell receptor beta chains from one specimen sequenced in a study of cytomegalovirus exposure and HLA in healthy donors. Vbeta (60) and Jbeta (13) primers were used in the PCR. Only in-frame clones appear in the TCRdb table, and some are missing; sequencing was by immunoSEQ multiplex PCR. The sample includes more than 100,000 clones, about 61% seen only once; the top ten take 2% to 3%. What was sequenced was PBMCs. These receptors came from a woman between 35 and 50 years old in good health and CMV-seronegative.

The chain carries TRBV6-1 and TRBJ2-5; 10 bases are a match to TRBD1. Unmatched junction bases numbered 3, after V lost 2 bases and J lost 3 bases. The germline gives CDR1 MNHNS, CDR2 SASEGT. The CDR3 runs to 15 residues. The CDR3 DNA reads as TGTGCCAGCAGTGAAACTGGGACAGGGGAAGAGACCCAGTACTTC. Amino acid sequence: CASSETGTGEETQYF.

V usage is TRBV6-5 and J usage is TRBJ1-5; TRBD1 agrees at 7 bases. The CDR3 sequence is 16 residues long. Looked up from germline, CDR1 is MNHEY and CDR2 is SVGAGI. V lost 0 bases, J lost 4 bases, and 6 bases stayed unmatched. The CDR3 here is CASSYSYRDRNQPQHF. The CDR3 nucleotides read TGTGCCAGCAGTTACTCGTACCGGGACAGAAATCAGCCCCAGCATTTT.

CDR3 amino acids: CASSHPGGREQYF. The CDR3, as DNA: TGTGCCAGCAGCCACCCCGGGGGGCGCGAGCAGTACTTC. This rearrangement joins TRBV7-2 to TRBJ2-5, with D perhaps TRBD2 (7 bases). The end of the DNA aligns better with TRBJ2-7, so the J call may be wrong. Germline-derived CDR1 and CDR2 are SGHTA and FQGNSA. The CDR3 consists of 13 residues.

A remark on this clone: One end of the junction varies from germline; a read error may be responsible. Other DNA sequences in this sample translate to the same CDR3. V usage is TRBV14 and J usage is TRBJ1-1, with a weak D call TRBD1 (5 bases). Germline CDR1 and CDR2: SGHDN and FVKESK. The CDR3 totals 16 residues. Here the CDR3 DNA reads TGTGCTAGCAGCCCCAGGGTAGACTCCCTGAACACTGAAGCTTTCTTT. Translated: CASSPRVDSLNTEAFF.

This clone was counted a single time. The chain is built from TRBV28 and TRBJ2-5, with 10 nucleotides matching TRBD1. The germline V gene encodes CDR1 MDHEN and CDR2 SYDVKM. The CDR3 length is 17 residues. V was pared by 2 bases and J by 5 bases, with 11 bases of the junction left unmatched. The CDR3 DNA sequence: TGTGCCAGCAGTTTAGAACCGGGACAGGGGACGGAGGAGACCCAGTACTTC. Protein product: CASSLEPGQGTEETQYF. Full variable domain (rest looked up from reference TRBV28 and TRBJ2-5): DVKVTQSSRYLVKRTGEKVFLECVQDMDHENMFWYRQDPGLGLRLIYFSYDVKMKEKGDIPEGYSVSREKKERFSLILESASTNQTSMYLCASSLEPGQGTEETQYFGPGTRLLVL.

This clone was observed a handful of times. The rearrangement links TRBV4-1 to TRBJ2-7; 9 bases line up with TRBD1. The CDR3 extends over 19 amino acids. Germline V CDR1 and CDR2: MGHRA, YSYEKL. Trimming took 2 bases from V and 5 from J; bases not matched to a gene: 19. CDR3 sequence: CASSQPGQGLFAQRDEQYF. Here the CDR3 DNA reads TGCGCCAGCAGCCAACCGGGACAGGGACTTTTTGCGCAGCGGGACGAGCAGTACTTC.

This chain uses TRBV4-2 with TRBJ1-4, with D unclear. V was clipped by 2 bases and J by 0 bases, with 10 bases between them. The CDR3 spans 16 residues. In germline, CDR1 is LGHNA, CDR2 YNFKEQ. The CDR3 region has the DNA TGTGCCAGCAGCCAACCTCAGAGGGCAACTAATGAAAAACTGTTTTTT. Translating gives CASSQPQRATNEKLFF.

V usage is TRBV4-3 and J usage is TRBJ1-6; tentatively, D is TRBD1 (5 bases). Germline V gene data show CDR1 as LGHNA and CDR2 as YSLEER. Trimming took 9 bases from V and 7 from J, leaving 13 bases between them. The CDR3 spans 13 residues. This chain's CDR3 is CASREEGNSPLHF. The CDR3, as DNA: TGCGCCAGTAGGGAGGAGGGGAATTCACCCCTCCACTTT.

In the case of this clone: One end of the junction does not line up with germline, which may come from a read error. The CDR3 bases are TGTGCCAGCAGCAGAGGGGGGGGCCCAGAGGACTTC. It is translated as CASSRGGGPEDF. The chain has TRBV9 and TRBJ2-7; tentative D call: TRBD2 (7 bases). CDR3 length: 12 amino acids. The germline gives CDR1 SGDLS, CDR2 YYNGEE.

J is TRBJ2-7 and V is TRBV7-2; D not resolved. Germline CDR1 SGHTA, CDR2 FQGNSA. V lost 1 base, J lost 4 bases, and 11 bases lay in between. The CDR3 sequence is 14 residues long. The CDR3 DNA follows: TGTGCCAGCAGCTTAGAGGCGATCGGGTACGAGCAGTACTTC. Protein product: CASSLEAIGYEQYF. Full variable domain (missing parts from reference TRBV7-2 and TRBJ2-7): GAGVSQSPSNKVTEKGKDVELRCDPISGHTALYWYRQSLGQGLEFLIYFQGNSAPDKSGLPSDRFSAERTGGSVSTLTIQRTQQEDSAVYLCASSLEAIGYEQYFGPGTRLTVT.

The V call is TRBV30, the J call TRBJ1-5; D unclear. This CDR3 region has 13 residues. The ends were cut back, 0 bases at V and 6 bases at J, with 9 bases in the middle. The germline V gene encodes CDR1 GTSNPN and CDR2 SVGIG (reference sequence). The CDR3 is CAWSVDQFQPQHF. The CDR3 region has the DNA TGTGCCTGGAGTGTAGATCAGTTTCAGCCCCAGCATTTT.

This clone has more than one count but fewer than ten. The chain links TRBV6-1 to TRBJ1-2, with a possible D match to TRBD1 (6 bases). Trimming took 11 bases from V and 2 from J, leaving 15 bases between them. The CDR3 sequence is 13 residues long. Germline CDR1 and CDR2: MNHNS and SASEGT. The CDR3 region is CAVGAGSNYGYTF. The CDR3 nucleotides are TGTGCCGTGGGGGCAGGATCCAACTATGGCTACACCTTC.

V is TRBV11-1 and J is TRBJ1-2, with D hard to call. V lost 2 bases and J 6 bases, leaving 10 bases between the germline ends. The CDR3 covers 13 residues. The germline CDR1 and CDR2 sequences are SGHAT and FQDESV (reference sequence). The CDR3 DNA sequence: TGTGCCAGCAGCTTAACCCAGGTTGATGGCTACACCTTC. Its translation is CASSLTQVDGYTF.

This clone was seen a few times. The CDR3 protein is CASSQGSGTHYGYTF. The CDR3 nucleotides read TGCGCCAGCAGCCAAGGGTCTGGGACACATTATGGCTACACCTTC. The V and J genes are TRBV4-1 and TRBJ1-2; D may be TRBD1 (6 bases). Germline V gene lookup returns CDR1 MGHRA and CDR2 YSYEKL. This CDR3 region has 15 residues. Trimming pared 1 base from V and 5 bases from J, leaving 14 bases between.

The chain couples TRBV5-1 to TRBJ2-7, with D uncertain. V shed 4 bases and J shed 1 base, with 6 bases lying between them. This CDR3 has 12 amino acids. Germline-derived CDR1 and CDR2 are SGHRS and YFSETQ. For the CDR3, the DNA is TGCGCCAGCAGCCGCGGTTCCTACGAGCAGTACTTC. Encoded protein: CASSRGSYEQYF.

This rearrangement joins TRBV7-9 to TRBJ2-3; D might be TRBD1 (5 bases). CDR3 length: 15 residues. The germline gives CDR1 SEHNR, CDR2 FQNEAQ (reference sequence). V was shortened by 1 base and J by 2 bases, with 10 bases between the two germline ends. The CDR3 region is CASSLEGLNTDTQYF. CDR3 sequence (DNA): TGTGCCAGCAGCTTAGAGGGGTTGAACACAGATACGCAGTATTTT.

As for this clone: One end of the junction does not line up with germline, which may come from a read error. The rearrangement links TRBV7-9 to TRBJ1-1, with D possibly TRBD1 on 5 matching bases. The CDR3 is 12 residues long. Germline CDR1 is SEHNR and CDR2 is FQNEAQ (reference sequence). In nucleotides, the CDR3 is TGTTCCAGCCAAGCCGGGGGTACTGAAGCTTTCTTT. It is translated as CSSQAGGTEAFF.

The chain carries TRBV2 and TRBJ1-2; unclear D gene. The CDR3 consists of 13 residues. The V gene lost 8 bases and the J gene lost 0 bases, with 10 bases spanning the gap. Germline V gene sequence: CDR1 SNHLY, CDR2 FYNNEI. CDR3 coding DNA: TGTGCCAGCGCCGACGGAGCTAACTATGGCTACACCTTC. It yields the protein CASADGANYGYTF. The full variable domain, with the rest looked up from reference TRBV2 and TRBJ1-2, is EPEVTQTPSHQVTQMGQEVILRCVPISNHLYFYWYRQILGQKVEFLVSFYNNEISEKSEIFDDQFSVERPDGSNFTLKIRSTKLEDSAMYFCASADGANYGYTFGSGTRLTVV.

The chain employs TRBV5-5 and TRBJ2-1; 9 nucleotides agree with TRBD2. This CDR3 spans 15 amino acids. Trimming removed 4 bases from V and 9 bases from J; junction bases left unmatched: 11. The V gene's germline CDR1 is SGHKS and CDR2 YYEKEE (reference sequence). DNA for the CDR3: TGTGCCAGCAGCCCCGGGACTAGCTATCGGGGTGAGCAGTTCTTC. It specifies CASSPGTSYRGEQFF.

This chain uses TRBV14 with TRBJ2-4; 10 bases fit TRBD2. With V trimmed by 4 bases and J by 8 bases, 5 bases remained unmatched. Germline V gene sequence: CDR1 SGHDN, CDR2 FVKESK. This CDR3 spans 14 amino acids. In DNA, the CDR3 is TGTGCCAGCAGCCCTAGACTAGCGGGCGACATTCAGTACTTC. Translated, it gives CASSPRLAGDIQYF.

The chain joins TRBV6-1 to TRBJ1-5; perhaps TRBD1 as D (5 bases). CDR1 MNHNS and CDR2 SASEGT come from the germline V gene. The CDR3 spans 14 residues. V lost 5 bases and J lost 4, with 12 bases in between. The CDR3 DNA follows: TGTGCCAGCAGTTTCGGACATACTAATCAGCCCCAGCATTTT. Its protein is CASSFGHTNQPQHF.

The rearrangement uses TRBV7-6 and TRBJ2-7, with TRBD1 matching over 12 bases. This CDR3 has 14 residues. V was clipped by 6 bases and J by 4 bases; unmatched bases: 4. Germline CDR1 is SGHVS and CDR2 is FNYEAQ. The CDR3 bases are TGTGCCAGCAGTCCGGGACAGGGGGCATACGAGCAGTACTTC. Its translation: CASSPGQGAYEQYF.

Concerning this clone: The junction departs from the called germline gene at one end, perhaps through a read error. CDR3 coding DNA: TGTGCCAGCAGCCAAGATCATGGAAAGGGACTTTACATTTTT. This codes for CASSQDHGKGLYIF. The V gene is TRBV4-2, the J gene TRBJ2-3; tentatively, D is TRBD2 (6 bases). The CDR3 consists of 14 residues. Germline CDR1 is LGHNA and CDR2 is YNFKEQ.

V and J are TRBV20-1 and TRBJ2-7, with a tentative D call TRBD1 (7 bases). V was shortened by 5 bases and J by 5 bases, with 10 bases between the two germline ends. The CDR3 extends over 11 amino acids. CDR1 and CDR2 from the germline V gene are DFQATT and SNEGSKA (reference sequence). The CDR3 DNA follows: TGCAGTGCTCAGGGGGGAAACGAGCAGTACTTC. Amino acid sequence: CSAQGGNEQYF.